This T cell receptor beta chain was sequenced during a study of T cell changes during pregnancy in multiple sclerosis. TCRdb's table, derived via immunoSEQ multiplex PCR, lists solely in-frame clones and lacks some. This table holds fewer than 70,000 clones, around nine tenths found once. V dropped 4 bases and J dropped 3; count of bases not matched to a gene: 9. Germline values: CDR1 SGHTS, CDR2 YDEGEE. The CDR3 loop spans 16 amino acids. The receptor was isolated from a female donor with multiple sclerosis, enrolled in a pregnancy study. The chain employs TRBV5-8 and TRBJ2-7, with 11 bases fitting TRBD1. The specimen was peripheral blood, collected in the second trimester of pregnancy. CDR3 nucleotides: TGTGCCAGCAGCCCCTGGACAGGGGGCGCGGGCTACGAGCAGTACTTC. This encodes CASSPWTGGAGYEQYF. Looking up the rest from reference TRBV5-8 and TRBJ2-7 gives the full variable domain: EAGVTQSPTHLIKTRGQQATLRCSPISGHTSVYWYQQALGLGLQFLLWYDEGEERNRGNFPPRFSGRQFPNYSSELNVNALELEDSALYLCASSPWTGGAGYEQYFGPGTRLTVT.